This T cell receptor (beta chain) was obtained from a study of blood T cell repertoires in COVID-19. Study overall: Acute and convalescent COVID-19 samples came from the United States, Italy and Spain. T cells, B-cell-depleted T cells, or PBMCs provided the cDNA or gDNA that served as material.

CDR3 length: 15 amino acids. The germline V gene has CDR1 MNHNS and CDR2 SASEGT. V lost 3 bases and J lost 7; bases outside the gene matches: 9. In the study's own analysis: Amplifying reference gene primers gave estimates of nucleated cell counts. Profiled with immunoSEQ multiplex PCR; TCRdb holds only in-frame clones, not every one. From that table come the V and J calls and clone size; the DNA was used to work out D and trimming. The sample lists 200,000 to 300,000 clones, about 88% occurring once. This chain uses TRBV6-1 with TRBJ2-1, with 7 bases identical to TRBD1. Sequences were obtained from peripheral blood. The TCR was taken from a woman in her 70s with active or convalescent COVID-19. For the CDR3, the DNA is TGTGCCAGCAGTGAGAGCCAGGGGGTATGGAATGAGCAGTTCTTC. It yields the protein CASSESQGVWNEQFF.